A single sample gave rise to the 22 T cell receptor beta chains below, sequenced in a study of T cells in Graves' hyperthyroidism and ophthalmopathy (dated by TCRdb to between 2018 and 2020). The library was built by means of multiplex PCR. The listed sequencing device is Illumina HiSeq 2000. The TCR beta CDR3 regions were amplified from the RNA transcripts. A first-round RT-PCR of the TCR CDR3 used the HTBI primer set with the Qiagen OneStep RT-PCR kit. TCRdb reworked the public reads: Q25 trimming with fastp, MiXCR clone assembly, productive beta chains retained. Entries are consolidated by CDR3 protein sequence, retaining the most common genes and DNA. Present in this sample are about 300,000 distinct CDR3 sequences, approximately 18% of which were seen just once. The top ten constitute approximately 35% of the sample. Sequenced: blood. These receptors all stem from a man aged 45-60 years with Graves' ophthalmopathy.

Ten or more counts support this clonotype. The chain has TRBV18 and TRBJ1-1; D not resolved. V gave up 3 bases and J gave up 5 bases, with 13 bases separating them. The CDR3 is 14 amino acids. The germline gives CDR1 KGHSH, CDR2 LQKENI. The CDR3 nucleotides read TGTGCCAGCTCACCCCCTCAAGGAACGACTGAAGCTTTCTTT. This sequence encodes CASSPPQGTTEAFF. Using reference TRBV18 and TRBJ1-1 for the parts outside the CDR3, the full variable domain is NAGVMQNPRHLVRRRGQEARLRCSPMKGHSHVYWYRQLPEEGLKFMVYLQKENIIDESGMPKERFSAEFPKEGPSILRIQQVVRGDSAAYFCASSPPQGTTEAFFGQGTRLTVV.

V is TRBV20-1 and J is TRBJ2-1, with D possibly being TRBD1 (5 bases). The CDR3 is made up of 15 amino acids. Germline assignment: CDR1 DFQATT and CDR2 SNEGSKA (reference sequence). The ends were cut back, 0 bases at V and 9 bases at J, with 18 bases in the middle. CDR3 DNA: TGCAGTGCTAGAGAGTACATCGCGACAGCTGGTGAGCAGTTCTTC. This encodes CSAREYIATAGEQFF.

The chain combines TRBV2 with TRBJ1-5; D remains ambiguous. The CDR3 extends over 15 amino acids. V lost 7 bases to trimming and J lost 6 bases, with 19 bases between them. Per germline, CDR1 SNHLY and CDR2 FYNNEI. CDR3 protein: CASILRRAEGQPQHF. The CDR3 region has the DNA TGTGCCAGCATCCTGAGGAGGGCGGAGGGTCAGCCCCAGCATTTT.

About this clonotype itself: This may arise from a read error, as a much more abundant clone is one base away. The chain employs TRBV20-1 and TRBJ1-2, with D possibly being TRBD1 (5 bases). Germline V lookup: CDR1 DFQATT, CDR2 SNEGSKA (reference sequence). The CDR3 loop spans 12 amino acids. The CDR3 region has the DNA TGCGGCGGGGACGCTATGCTGGGGGGCTACACCTTC. Protein: CGGDAMLGGYTF.

This clonotype appeared a few times. This chain links TRBV7-9 with TRBJ1-5; perhaps TRBD1 as D (6 bases). Trimming took off 3 bases at V and 5 bases at J, with 11 bases between the two ends. The CDR3 has 14 residues. Germline values: CDR1 SEHNR, CDR2 FQNEAQ (reference sequence). The CDR3 sequence: CASSFGGLHQPQHF. DNA of the CDR3: TGTGCCAGCAGCTTTGGGGGGCTTCATCAGCCCCAGCATTTT. Full variable domain (outside the CDR3, taken from reference TRBV7-9 and TRBJ1-5): DTGVSQNPRHKITKRGQNVTFRCDPISEHNRLYWYRQTLGQGPEFLTYFQNEAQLEKSRLLSDRFSAERPKGSFSTLEIQRTEQGDSAMYLCASSFGGLHQPQHFGDGTRLSIL.

This clonotype was seen at least ten times. The chain couples TRBV28 to TRBJ1-5; the D gene is possibly TRBD1 (5 bases). Germline CDR1 MDHEN, CDR2 SYDVKM. Trimming stripped 2 bases from V and 4 bases from J, with 9 bases between. This CDR3 is built from 14 residues. The CDR3 reads CASSLGTKNQPQHF. The CDR3 nucleotides are TGTGCCAGCAGTTTAGGGACGAAAAATCAGCCCCAGCATTTT.

This clonotype was seen ten or more times. V usage is TRBV20-1 and J usage is TRBJ2-7; D perhaps matches TRBD1 (5 bases). CDR3 size: 14 residues. CDR1 is DFQATT and CDR2 is SNEGSKA in the germline V gene (reference sequence). Trimming cost V 1 base and J 5 bases, with 15 bases left between them. The CDR3 nucleotides read TGCAGTGCTAGAGCCTCCAGGGTATTCCACGAGCAGTACTTC. Translating gives CSARASRVFHEQYF.

This clonotype was recorded a few times. The genes are TRBV20-1 and TRBJ1-5; 7 bases align to TRBD1. V lost 1 base and J lost 2; bases outside the gene matches: 5. The length of the CDR3 is 15 residues. Germline CDR1 and CDR2: DFQATT and SNEGSKA (reference sequence). This CDR3 reads CSARAGGGGNQPQHF. CDR3 sequence (DNA): TGCAGTGCTAGAGCAGGGGGAGGTGGCAATCAGCCCCAGCATTTT.

This clonotype was observed a handful of times. V and J are TRBV29-1 and TRBJ2-7, with D possibly TRBD2 on 6 matching bases. Trimming removed 4 bases at V and 1 base at J, with 11 bases between. The CDR3 sequence is 13 residues long. Germline V CDR1 and CDR2: SQVTM, ANQGSEA. CDR3 sequence reads: CSVGPAGSYEQYF. In DNA form, the CDR3 reads TGCAGCGTTGGACCAGCGGGTTCCTACGAGCAGTACTTC.

This clonotype has ten or more counts. V usage is TRBV18 and J usage is TRBJ1-2; 7 nucleotides agree with TRBD1. Trimming took 3 bases from V and 4 from J; bases not matched to a gene: 2. Germline lookup yields CDR1 KGHSH and CDR2 LQKENI. The CDR3 has 13 residues. CDR3 nucleotide sequence: TGTGCCAGCTCACCGGGACAGTTCTATGGCTACACCTTC. It yields the protein CASSPGQFYGYTF. Filled out from reference TRBV18 and TRBJ1-2, the complete variable domain reads NAGVMQNPRHLVRRRGQEARLRCSPMKGHSHVYWYRQLPEEGLKFMVYLQKENIIDESGMPKERFSAEFPKEGPSILRIQQVVRGDSAAYFCASSPGQFYGYTFGSGTRLTVV.

Ten or more counts support this clonotype. The chain links TRBV20-1 to TRBJ2-2; D is perhaps TRBD1 or TRBD2 (6 bases each). V lost 0 bases to trimming and J lost 5 bases, with 16 bases between them. Germline V CDR1 and CDR2: DFQATT, SNEGSKA (reference sequence). The CDR3 spans 16 residues. As DNA, the CDR3 is TGCAGTGCTAGAGATAGCAACAGGGAGGAAACCGGGGAGCTGTTTTTT. The encoded protein is CSARDSNREETGELFF.

This clonotype was counted many times. This chain links TRBV30 with TRBJ2-7, with 13 bases lining up with TRBD2. CDR3 length equals 15 residues. V lost 3 bases and J lost 2; bases outside the gene matches: 4. The germline gives CDR1 GTSNPN, CDR2 SVGIG (reference sequence). CDR3 sequence: CAWSKGLAGTYEQYF. CDR3 coding DNA: TGTGCCTGGAGCAAGGGACTAGCGGGGACCTACGAGCAGTACTTC.

The V gene is TRBV14, the J gene TRBJ2-7, with D uncertain. This CDR3 spans 13 amino acids. Trimming removed 2 bases from V and 3 bases from J, with 8 bases in between. The germline V gene encodes CDR1 SGHDN and CDR2 FVKESK. CDR3 region: CASSQLGFYEQYF. The CDR3 DNA is TGTGCCAGCAGCCAACTAGGGTTCTACGAGCAGTACTTC.

Many counts were recorded for this clonotype. The J gene is TRBJ2-7, the V gene TRBV28; D remains ambiguous. The length of the CDR3 is 15 residues. CDR1 and CDR2 from the germline V gene are MDHEN and SYDVKM. The ends were cut back, 3 bases at V and 0 bases at J, with 12 bases in the middle. CDR3 sequence reads: CASSFFGEISYEQYF. The CDR3 DNA sequence: TGTGCCAGCAGTTTCTTTGGCGAGATCTCCTACGAGCAGTACTTC. Supplemented by reference TRBV28 and TRBJ2-7, the full variable domain reads DVKVTQSSRYLVKRTGEKVFLECVQDMDHENMFWYRQDPGLGLRLIYFSYDVKMKEKGDIPEGYSVSREKKERFSLILESASTNQTSMYLCASSFFGEISYEQYFGPGTRLTVT.

This clonotype was seen at least ten times. The V gene is TRBV20-1, the J gene TRBJ2-1, with D maybe TRBD2 (7 bases). V shed 6 bases and J shed 6 bases, with 18 bases lying between them. In germline, CDR1 is DFQATT, CDR2 SNEGSKA (reference sequence). The length of the CDR3 is 14 residues. CDR3: CSAPRGALSNEQFF. The CDR3 DNA is TGCAGTGCCCCCCGGGGGGCTTTGAGCAATGAGCAGTTCTTC.

This clonotype was seen many times. This sequence joins TRBV20-1 and TRBJ2-7, with D possibly matching TRBD1 (6 bases). V lost 4 bases to trimming and J lost 2 bases, with 18 bases between them. Germline V lookup: CDR1 DFQATT, CDR2 SNEGSKA (reference sequence). This CDR3 comprises 15 residues. CDR3 DNA: TGCAGTGCTAACACCCGGGACATTAGAACCTACGAGCAGTACTTC. This encodes CSANTRDIRTYEQYF.

About this clonotype itself: This could be a read error, since a much larger clone is one nucleotide away. The rearrangement joins TRBV7-2 to TRBJ2-5; tentative D call: TRBD2 (5 bases). The CDR3 runs to 15 residues. The germline CDR1 and CDR2 sequences are SGHTA and FQGNSA. Written as DNA, the CDR3 is TGTGTCAGCAGCTTATCGCTAGCCCAGCGGGAGACCCAGTACTTC. Translation: CVSSLSLAQRETQYF.

Regarding this clonotype: This may be a read error: a much more frequent sequence differs by one nucleotide. The rearrangement uses TRBV5-1 and TRBJ2-1, with D perhaps TRBD1 (6 bases). Germline CDR1 reads SGHRS; CDR2 reads YFSETQ. CDR3 length: 15 amino acids. Trimming removed 4 bases at V and 2 bases at J, with 13 bases between. The CDR3 nucleotides read TGCGCCAGCAGCGGGGACATGCGAACCTACAATGAGCAGTTCTTC. This codes for CASSGDMRTYNEQFF.

V is TRBV29-1 and J is TRBJ1-2, with TRBD1 as a possible D gene (5 bases). The ends were cut back, 4 bases at V and 11 bases at J, with 11 bases in the middle. Germline V gives CDR1 SQVTM, CDR2 ANQGSEA. CDR3 size: 10 residues. CDR3 nucleotides: TGCAGCGTTGGGGACCAAGTATACACCTTC. Residues: CSVGDQVYTF.

This chain uses TRBV7-2 with TRBJ2-3; 11 nucleotides match TRBD2. V was clipped by 2 bases and J by 3 bases; unmatched bases: 7. Germline CDR1 reads SGHTA; CDR2 reads FQGNSA. CDR3 length equals 17 residues. DNA for the CDR3: TGTGCCAGCAGCTTAACTAGCGGGGGAGAGGGGACAGATACGCAGTATTTT. Protein sequence: CASSLTSGGEGTDTQYF.

The chain couples TRBV30 to TRBJ2-3; either TRBD1 or TRBD2 may supply D (5 bases each). Per germline, CDR1 GTSNPN and CDR2 SVGIG (reference sequence). The CDR3 runs 13 residues. V lost 5 bases, J lost 5 bases, and 14 bases lay in between. CDR3 loop: CAWAGTDKDTQYF. The CDR3 nucleotides read TGTGCCTGGGCCGGGACCGACAAAGATACGCAGTATTTT.

This clonotype was seen many times. V and J are TRBV12-5 and TRBJ2-1, with a possible D match to TRBD2 (5 bases). The CDR3 contains 20 residues. V dropped 0 bases and J dropped 5 bases, with 26 bases sitting between them. Germline V lookup: CDR1 LGHNT, CDR2 FRNRAP. The CDR3 spells CASGLVTSFGSGPGNNEQFF. CDR3 in DNA: TGTGCTAGTGGTTTGGTAACCTCTTTTGGCTCCGGGCCGGGGAACAATGAGCAGTTCTTC.